These T cell receptor beta chains were read from a single sample in a study of OX40 agonist ivuxolimab in advanced cancers. The repertoire was sequenced with immunoSEQ multiplex PCR; TCRdb's copy has only in-frame clones and lacks some. The data contain tens of thousands of clones, less than 90% of them singletons. The sample here was CD4+ or CD8+ T cells sorted from blood, taken in a trial of the OX40 agonist ivuxolimab. Receptor source: an adult with an advanced solid tumor such as melanoma, head and neck, liver or kidney cancer. CDR3s include the opening cysteine and the closing phenylalanine or tryptophan. Fields, in order: V gene, clone size, J gene, D gene, CDR3 protein, CDR3 DNA. D genes are given only for firm matches. Size is stated for part of the rows, as once, few or many counts, or as a class when the clone is expanded.

V: TRBV6-5; size: NA; J: TRBJ2-1; D: NA; CDR3: CASSYGLTDNEQFF; DNA: TGTGCCAGCAGTTATGGTCTTACGGACAATGAGCAGTTCTTC
V: TRBV9; size: NA; J: TRBJ2-3; D: NA; CDR3: CASSVGLSGTDTQYF; DNA: TGTGCCAGCAGCGTAGGGCTGAGCGGGACAGATACGCAGTATTTT
V: TRBV4-3; size: NA; J: TRBJ2-2; D: NA; CDR3: CASSLMTPGNTGELFF; DNA: TGCGCCAGCAGCCTAATGACACCTGGAAACACCGGGGAGCTGTTTTTT
V: TRBV2; size: NA; J: TRBJ2-1; D: NA; CDR3: CASSEGPQIGDEQFF; DNA: TGTGCCAGCAGTGAGGGTCCTCAAATTGGCGATGAGCAGTTCTTC
V: TRBV9; size: NA; J: TRBJ2-1; D: NA; CDR3: CASGGVSYNEQFF; DNA: TGTGCCAGCGGAGGGGTATCCTACAATGAGCAGTTCTTC
V: TRBV7-2; size: NA; J: TRBJ2-1; D: NA; CDR3: CASSSRTGYPHNEQFF; DNA: TGTGCCAGCAGCTCAAGGACTGGCTACCCTCACAATGAGCAGTTCTTC
V: TRBV29-1; size: NA; J: TRBJ1-3; D: TRBD1; CDR3: CSISGGQGNTIYF; DNA: TGCAGTATTTCCGGGGGACAGGGAAACACCATATATTTT
V: TRBV6-6; size: few; J: TRBJ2-7; D: TRBD1; CDR3: CASKRDRQGPSYEQYF; DNA: TGTGCCAGCAAGAGGGATAGACAGGGCCCCTCCTACGAGCAGTACTTC
V: TRBV7-8; size: NA; J: TRBJ2-7; D: NA; CDR3: CASSVRWDAYEQYF; DNA: TGTGCCAGCAGCGTTCGGTGGGATGCCTACGAGCAGTACTTC
V: TRBV18; size: NA; J: TRBJ1-2; D: NA; CDR3: CASSPRGINYGYTF; DNA: TGTGCCAGCTCACCTAGGGGGATCAACTATGGCTACACCTTC
V: TRBV5-1; size: few; J: TRBJ1-1; D: NA; CDR3: CASSTTGNTEAFF; DNA: TGCGCCAGCAGCACCACAGGGAACACTGAAGCTTTCTTT
V: TRBV19; size: NA; J: TRBJ2-3; D: TRBD2; CDR3: CASSEGLAATDTQYF; DNA: TGTGCCAGTAGTGAAGGACTAGCGGCCACAGATACGCAGTATTTT
V: TRBV25-1; size: NA; J: TRBJ2-5; D: NA; CDR3: CASSDLQAYQETQYF; DNA: TGTGCCAGCAGTGATCTACAGGCGTACCAAGAGACCCAGTACTTC
V: TRBV28; size: NA; J: TRBJ1-5; D: TRBD1; CDR3: CASSHATGEHQPQHF; DNA: TGTGCCAGCAGCCACGCGACAGGGGAACATCAGCCCCAGCATTTT
V: TRBV6-6; size: NA; J: TRBJ1-4; D: NA; CDR3: CASTLRATNEKLFF; DNA: TGTGCCAGCACCCTTAGAGCAACTAATGAAAAACTGTTTTTT
V: TRBV7-2; size: NA; J: TRBJ2-3; D: TRBD2; CDR3: CASSSRLAGGPDTQYF; DNA: TGTGCCAGCAGCTCCCGACTAGCGGGGGGACCAGATACGCAGTATTTT
V: TRBV2; size: once; J: TRBJ1-6; D: NA; CDR3: CASSDDSGSSYNSPLHF; DNA: TGTGCCAGCAGTGATGATTCGGGGAGCTCCTATAATTCACCCCTCCACTTT
V: TRBV6-5; size: NA; J: TRBJ2-3; D: NA; CDR3: CASRRGIDDTQYF; DNA: TGTGCCAGCAGAAGGGGGATTGACGATACGCAGTATTTT
V: TRBV19; size: NA; J: TRBJ2-7; D: NA; CDR3: CASSRRASYEQYF; DNA: TGTGCCAGTAGTAGGAGGGCATCATACGAGCAGTACTTC
V: TRBV4-2; size: NA; J: TRBJ1-5; D: NA; CDR3: CASSLDVGNQPQHF; DNA: TGTGCCAGCAGCCTGGACGTAGGCAATCAGCCCCAGCATTTT
V: TRBV18; size: few; J: TRBJ2-7; D: NA; CDR3: CASSSLGYEQYF; DNA: TGTGCCAGCTCATCGCTAGGTTACGAGCAGTACTTC
V: TRBV19; size: NA; J: TRBJ2-6; D: TRBD1; CDR3: CASSRDRGVSGANVLTF; DNA: TGTGCCAGTAGTAGGGACAGGGGAGTATCGGGGGCCAACGTCCTGACTTTC
V: TRBV4-2; size: once; J: TRBJ1-4; D: TRBD1; CDR3: CANSLGQGGEKLFF; DNA: TGTGCCAACAGCCTGGGACAGGGTGGTGAAAAACTGTTTTTT
V: TRBV6-5; size: NA; J: TRBJ1-5; D: NA; CDR3: CASSFGEAGGNQPQHF; DNA: TGTGCCAGCAGTTTTGGGGAGGCGGGGGGCAATCAGCCCCAGCATTTT
V: TRBV18; size: NA; J: TRBJ1-2; D: TRBD1; CDR3: CASSPPGDRGGYGYTF; DNA: TGTGCCAGCTCACCACCTGGTGACAGGGGTGGTTATGGCTACACCTTC
V: TRBV5-4; size: NA; J: TRBJ2-7; D: NA; CDR3: CASSLPGKTYEQYF; DNA: TGTGCCAGCAGCTTGCCTGGGAAAACCTACGAGCAGTACTTC
V: TRBV28; size: few; J: TRBJ1-2; D: NA; CDR3: CASSLSRYGYTF; DNA: TGTGCCAGCAGTTTATCCCGTTATGGCTACACCTTC
V: TRBV18; size: NA; J: TRBJ2-1; D: NA; CDR3: CASSILNEQFF; DNA: TGTGCCAGCTCAATTTTAAATGAGCAGTTCTTC
V: TRBV6-4; size: NA; J: TRBJ1-5; D: NA; CDR3: CASKGNQPQHF; DNA: TGTGCCAGCAAGGGCAATCAGCCCCAGCATTTT
V: TRBV28; size: NA; J: TRBJ1-5; D: NA; CDR3: CASSLYRQPQHF; DNA: TGTGCCAGCAGTTTATATCGTCAGCCCCAGCATTTT
V: TRBV29-1; size: NA; J: TRBJ1-2; D: TRBD1; CDR3: CSVDGTGEGRGYTF; DNA: TGCAGCGTAGACGGGACAGGGGAGGGGAGGGGCTACACCTTC
V: TRBV6-5; size: NA; J: TRBJ2-6; D: NA; CDR3: CASSQQGAGANVLTF; DNA: TGTGCCAGCAGTCAACAGGGTGCTGGGGCCAACGTCCTGACTTTC
V: TRBV5-1; size: NA; J: TRBJ2-1; D: NA; CDR3: CASSLQGSYNEQFF; DNA: TGCGCCAGCAGCTTGCAGGGCTCCTACAATGAGCAGTTCTTC
V: TRBV6-5; size: once; J: TRBJ1-1; D: NA; CDR3: CASSYSAGNTEAFF; DNA: TGTGCCAGCAGTTACTCAGCGGGGAACACTGAAGCTTTCTTT
V: TRBV19; size: NA; J: TRBJ1-2; D: NA; CDR3: CASTADSQIPYGYTF; DNA: TGTGCCAGTACCGCCGACAGCCAAATCCCCTATGGCTACACCTTC
V: TRBV5-8; size: NA; J: TRBJ2-7; D: NA; CDR3: CASSLVDRYF; DNA: TGTGCCAGCAGCTTGGTGGATCGGTACTTC
V: TRBV4-2; size: once; J: TRBJ2-2; D: TRBD1; CDR3: CASSPRWTGTTGELFF; DNA: TGTGCCAGCAGCCCCCGTTGGACAGGGACGACCGGGGAGCTGTTTTTT
V: TRBV6-1; size: NA; J: TRBJ1-1; D: NA; CDR3: CASIPGAVNTEAFF; DNA: TGTGCCAGCATCCCGGGCGCGGTGAACACTGAAGCTTTCTTT
V: TRBV28; size: NA; J: TRBJ1-4; D: NA; CDR3: CASSNRVPNEKLFF; DNA: TGTGCCAGCAGTAACAGGGTCCCTAATGAAAAACTGTTTTTT
V: TRBV11-3; size: NA; J: TRBJ2-7; D: TRBD1; CDR3: CASSLGDRVYEQYF; DNA: TGTGCCAGCAGCTTAGGGGACAGGGTCTACGAGCAGTACTTC
V: TRBV5-1; size: once; J: TRBJ1-1; D: TRBD1; CDR3: CASSQTRGNPEAFF; DNA: TGCGCCAGCAGCCAGACCAGGGGGAACCCTGAAGCTTTCTTT
V: TRBV18; size: NA; J: TRBJ2-7; D: NA; CDR3: CASSPGIGGYQYF; DNA: TGTGCCAGCTCACCGGGGATTGGAGGGTATCAGTACTTC
V: TRBV6-6; size: NA; J: TRBJ2-7; D: TRBD2; CDR3: CASSYSGGSEQYF; DNA: TGTGCCAGCAGTTACTCGGGAGGGTCCGAGCAGTACTTC
V: TRBV7-6; size: NA; J: TRBJ2-1; D: NA; CDR3: CASSPTRSYNEQFF; DNA: TGTGCCAGCAGCCCGACTAGATCCTACAATGAGCAGTTCTTC
V: TRBV14; size: NA; J: TRBJ1-1; D: NA; CDR3: CASSPNMNTEAFF; DNA: TGTGCCAGCAGCCCGAATATGAACACTGAAGCTTTCTTT
V: TRBV5-4; size: few; J: TRBJ2-5; D: TRBD1; CDR3: CASSKDQGAGETQYF; DNA: TGTGCCAGCAGCAAAGACCAGGGGGCCGGAGAGACCCAGTACTTC
V: TRBV10-2; size: NA; J: TRBJ1-1; D: NA; CDR3: CASSVEANTEAFF; DNA: TGCGCCAGCAGTGTAGAGGCGAACACTGAAGCTTTCTTT
V: TRBV10-3; size: NA; J: TRBJ1-5; D: NA; CDR3: CAISDQGFNQPQHF; DNA: TGTGCCATCAGTGATCAGGGTTTCAATCAGCCCCAGCATTTT
V: TRBV6-5; size: once; J: TRBJ2-1; D: NA; CDR3: CASSYGPVWYNEQFF; DNA: TGTGCCAGCAGTTACGGGCCAGTGTGGTACAATGAGCAGTTCTTC
V: TRBV5-8; size: NA; J: TRBJ1-2; D: TRBD1; CDR3: CASSLTTGGIGF; DNA: TGTGCCAGCAGCCTGACGACAGGGGGGATTGGGTTC
V: TRBV7-9; size: once; J: TRBJ2-7; D: NA; CDR3: CASSLALQNEQYF; DNA: TGTGCCAGCAGCTTAGCCCTTCAGAACGAGCAGTACTTC
V: TRBV5-1; size: NA; J: TRBJ2-1; D: TRBD2; CDR3: CASSREGLGHNEQFF; DNA: TGCGCCAGCTCGAGGGAGGGACTAGGACACAATGAGCAGTTCTTC
V: TRBV19; size: NA; J: TRBJ2-5; D: NA; CDR3: CASSGDSRETQYF; DNA: TGTGCCAGTAGCGGGGACTCCCGGGAGACCCAGTACTTC
V: TRBV10-3; size: NA; J: TRBJ2-5; D: NA; CDR3: CATSTALETQYF; DNA: TGTGCCACTTCGACAGCCCTAGAGACCCAGTACTTC
V: TRBV5-1; size: NA; J: TRBJ2-2; D: NA; CDR3: CASSLDRAVRRTGELFF; DNA: TGCGCCAGCAGCTTGGATCGGGCGGTCAGACGGACCGGGGAGCTGTTTTTT
V: TRBV7-5; size: NA; J: TRBJ1-2; D: NA; CDR3: CASSLRGRGDYGYTF; DNA: TGTGCCAGCAGCTTACGGGGGCGCGGGGACTATGGCTACACCTTC
V: TRBV29-1; size: NA; J: TRBJ2-1; D: TRBD2; CDR3: CSVAPGLANEQFF; DNA: TGCAGCGTTGCCCCCGGACTAGCCAATGAGCAGTTCTTC
V: TRBV11-2; size: NA; J: TRBJ2-3; D: NA; CDR3: CASSSLGWGTDTQYF; DNA: TGTGCCAGCAGCTCTCTGGGCTGGGGAACAGATACGCAGTATTTT
V: TRBV28; size: NA; J: TRBJ1-2; D: TRBD1; CDR3: CASSGLQGAGYGYTF; DNA: TGTGCCAGCAGTGGCCTACAGGGGGCTGGCTATGGCTACACCTTC